The rows below give T cell receptor beta chains drawn from one sample of a study of blood T cell repertoires in COVID-19. Sequencing was performed with immunoSEQ multiplex PCR; in TCRdb, only in-frame clones are kept and a portion is missing. The sample gives over 250,000 clones, roughly 91% of which show up once; around 2% is in the top ten. The sample consisted of PBMCs or T cells enriched from blood (not recorded which). The receptors come from a woman aged 55-70 years in a cohort exposed to, infected with or recovered from COVID-19 (not recorded which). Both conserved end residues are part of each CDR3. The order of the fields is V gene, clone size, D gene, J gene, CDR3 DNA, CDR3 protein. A D gene is named only where the DNA matches it firmly. Clone sizes are given selectively: once, few, many, or a class where the clone is expanded.

>TRBV2|NA|TRBD1|TRBJ1-1
TGTGCCAGCAGGGGACAGGGGGCCGGTACTGAAGCTTTCTTT
CASRGQGAGTEAFF
>TRBV6-5|NA|TRBD1|TRBJ1-2
TGTGCCAGCAGATCTACCGGGACAGGATACGGCTACACCTTC
CASRSTGTGYGYTF
>TRBV7-3|once|NA|TRBJ2-1
TGTGCCAGCAGCCCCGGGACTCGGAGTAATGAGCAGTTCTTC
CASSPGTRSNEQFF
>TRBV28|NA|NA|TRBJ2-2
TGTGCCAGCAGTTTTACTCCCCTCGGGAGCACCGGGGAGCTGTTTTTT
CASSFTPLGSTGELFF
>TRBV5-4|NA|NA|TRBJ2-1
TGTGCCAGCAGCTTGCCGGGAGTGGGATACAATGAGCAGTTCTTC
CASSLPGVGYNEQFF
>TRBV9|NA|NA|TRBJ2-1
TGTGCCAGCAGCGTAGGTGAGGGAGTGATATACAGTGAGCAGTTCTTC
CASSVGEGVIYSEQFF
>TRBV28|NA|NA|TRBJ1-2
TGTGCCAGCAGCCTCGGGGGGGCTTTCTTCTATGGCTACACCTTC
CASSLGGAFFYGYTF
>TRBV5-4|NA|TRBD2|TRBJ2-3
TGTGCCAGCAGCTCTGGGGGGAGGGCCATGCTGGGTACGCAGTATTTT
CASSSGGRAMLGTQYF
>TRBV29-1|NA|NA|TRBJ2-7
TGCAGCGTTGGTCAGTCCTACGAGCAGTACTTC
CSVGQSYEQYF
>TRBV29-1|NA|TRBD1|TRBJ1-1
TGCAGCGTCCGGACAGGGAACACTGAAGCTTTCTTT
CSVRTGNTEAFF
>TRBV7-2|once|NA|TRBJ2-1
TGTGCCAGCAGCTTAAAAGTCGGTCAGGCACCGGAATTCTTC
CASSLKVGQAPEFF
>TRBV13|NA|NA|TRBJ1-6
TGTGCCAGCAGCTCCAGGGAACGCTACGGTTCACCCCTCCACTTT
CASSSRERYGSPLHF
>TRBV24-1|NA|TRBD1|TRBJ2-7
TGTGCCACCAGTGATCAAAGCCGGGACAGGGGAGGTGTGCGCTACGAGCAGTACTTC
CATSDQSRDRGGVRYEQYF
>TRBV5-4|NA|NA|TRBJ2-7
TGTGCCAGCAGCTCGCGGGTTACCTACGAGCAGTACTTC
CASSSRVTYEQYF
>TRBV27|few|NA|TRBJ1-5
TGTGCCAGCAGTTTATGGGGGCGCGAACAGCCCCAGCATTTT
CASSLWGREQPQHF
>TRBV7-2|NA|NA|TRBJ1-6
TGTGCCAGCAGCGTACGAGGCGGCTCCTATAATTCACCCCTCCACTTT
CASSVRGGSYNSPLHF
>TRBV5-6|NA|NA|TRBJ1-5
TGTGCCAGCACCCTCAAGGGGACACTGAATCAGCCCCAGCATTTT
CASTLKGTLNQPQHF
>TRBV6-1|NA|NA|TRBJ1-5
TGTGCCAGCAGTGAAGTTCTTAATCAGCCCCAGCATTTT
CASSEVLNQPQHF
>TRBV19|once|TRBD1|TRBJ1-2
TGTGCCAGTAGTGGACAGGGGGCAAACTATGGCTACACCTTC
CASSGQGANYGYTF
>TRBV5-1|NA|TRBD1|TRBJ1-6
TGCGCCAGCAGCGGTCTCCCGGGACAGGGGAGTTCACCCCTCCACTTT
CASSGLPGQGSSPLHF
>TRBV7-6|NA|NA|TRBJ2-1
TGTGCCCCCGGTCGAGCTACCCCTGAGGGCCATGAGCAGTTCTTC
CAPGRATPEGHEQFF
>TRBV19|NA|NA|TRBJ2-4
TGTGCCAGTAGCGGACTATTCGGTGACAAAAACATTCAGTACTTC
CASSGLFGDKNIQYF
>TRBV9|NA|TRBD1|TRBJ1-2
TGTGCCAGCAGCGGGAACAGGGGGCACAATGGCTACACCTTC
CASSGNRGHNGYTF
>TRBV23-1|NA|TRBD2|TRBJ2-3
TGCGCCAGCAGTCAATCGCGCGGGAGTGCTTACACAGATACGCAGTATTTT
CASSQSRGSAYTDTQYF
>TRBV7-2|NA|NA|TRBJ1-5
TGTGCCAGCAGCCCACAGGGATGGGGTCAGCCCCAGCATTTT
CASSPQGWGQPQHF
>TRBV11-2|once|NA|TRBJ1-1
TGTGCCAGCAGCTTTAACAGGAACACTGAAGCTTTCTTT
CASSFNRNTEAFF
>TRBV7-5|NA|NA|TRBJ1-3
TGTGCCAGAAGCCCTCGTACTTCGTGGAGTGTTGGAAACACCATATATTTT
CARSPRTSWSVGNTIYF
>TRBV18|once|TRBD1|TRBJ1-5
TGTGCCAGCTCACCGACAGGGGAAAGCAATCAGCCCCAGCATTTT
CASSPTGESNQPQHF
>TRBV5-1|few|TRBD1|TRBJ2-5
TGCGCCAGCAGCTCCGCCCCGAGGACAGGGCGAGGAGAGACCCAGTACTTC
CASSSAPRTGRGETQYF
>TRBV28|NA|TRBD2|TRBJ2-7
TGTGCCAGCAGTCCACTAGCGGGAGACGAGCAGTACTTC
CASSPLAGDEQYF
>TRBV25-1|NA|TRBD2|TRBJ2-3
TGTGCCAGCAGTGGGGCTAGCGGGAGCACAGATACGCAGTATTTT
CASSGASGSTDTQYF
>TRBV28|NA|TRBD1|TRBJ2-1
TGTGCCAGCAGTTTACAGGGGGATACCTACAATGAGCAGTTCTTC
CASSLQGDTYNEQFF
>TRBV5-8|NA|TRBD1|TRBJ1-3
TGTGCCAGCAGCCCCGGACAGGCGTGGGACACCATATATTTT
CASSPGQAWDTIYF
>TRBV2|few|NA|TRBJ1-1
TGTGCCAGCAGTGAAAGGGGTCTCACCCGCAGTGGGACTGAAGCTTTCTTT
CASSERGLTRSGTEAFF
>TRBV18|NA|TRBD1|TRBJ1-5
TGTGCCAGCTCACAAGACAGGGGGCTGACGGATCAGCCCCAGCATTTT
CASSQDRGLTDQPQHF
>TRBV4-1|NA|TRBD1|TRBJ2-7
TGCGCCAGCAGCCAGACAGGGGGCTCCTACGAGCAGTACTTC
CASSQTGGSYEQYF
>TRBV6-6|NA|NA|TRBJ1-1
TGTGCCAGCACCCCCTCCGGGAGGGGCACTGAAGCTTTCTTT
CASTPSGRGTEAFF
>TRBV7-6|NA|TRBD1|TRBJ1-1
TGTGCCAGCAGCCGGACAGGGCTTGGCACTGAAGCTTTCTTT
CASSRTGLGTEAFF
>TRBV7-9|NA|NA|TRBJ1-2
TGTGCCAGCAGCCCGACCGACAGACGGAACTATGGCTACACCTTC
CASSPTDRRNYGYTF
>TRBV7-9|NA|NA|TRBJ2-7
TGTGCCAGCAGCGCAGGTTTCTACGAGCAGTACTTC
CASSAGFYEQYF
>TRBV25-1|NA|TRBD2|TRBJ2-7
TGTGCCAGCAGTGGAAGTCGACTAGCGGGAGCGTACGAGCAGTACTTC
CASSGSRLAGAYEQYF
>TRBV5-1|NA|NA|TRBJ2-6
TGCGCCAGCAGCGTCCAGGGGTTCCCCTCTGGGGCCAACGTCCTGACTTTC
CASSVQGFPSGANVLTF
>TRBV10-3|NA|TRBD2|TRBJ2-3
TGTGCCATCAGTGAGGCGAAGGCGGGAGGGGCAGATACGCAGTATTTT
CAISEAKAGGADTQYF
>TRBV5-4|NA|TRBD2|TRBJ2-1
TGTGCCAGCAGCTCGGGGACTAGCCCCAAGCAGTTCTTC
CASSSGTSPKQFF
>TRBV2|few|TRBD2|TRBJ2-1
TGTGCCAGCAGGGCGGGACTAGCGGGAGTTAATGAGCAGTTCTTC
CASRAGLAGVNEQFF
>TRBV19|NA|NA|TRBJ1-6
TGTGCCAGTAACAGGCAGTCAAATTCACCCCTCCACTTT
CASNRQSNSPLHF
>TRBV4-2|NA|TRBD2|TRBJ2-2
TGTGCCAGCAGCCAAGTTCTAGCGGTCTCCACCGGGGAGCTGTTTTTT
CASSQVLAVSTGELFF
>TRBV27|NA|NA|TRBJ1-6
TGTGCCAGCAGTCCCGACAGGATCTCCTATAATTCACCCCTCCACTTT
CASSPDRISYNSPLHF
>TRBV7-8|NA|TRBD2|TRBJ2-1
TGTGCCAGCAGCTTAGCCCTAGCGGGAGGGGACAATGAGCAGTTCTTC
CASSLALAGGDNEQFF
>TRBV11-2|NA|NA|TRBJ2-3
TGTGCCAGCAGCTCTAGGCTCACAGATACGCAGTATTTT
CASSSRLTDTQYF
>TRBV19|NA|TRBD2|TRBJ2-3
TGTGCCAGTAGTATCTTTGGGCTAGCGGACAGCACAGATACGCAGTATTTT
CASSIFGLADSTDTQYF
>TRBV27|NA|TRBD2|TRBJ2-7
TGTGCCAGCAGTTTATCCTTACTAGCGGGGAACTACGAGCAGTACTTC
CASSLSLLAGNYEQYF
>TRBV7-7|NA|TRBD2|TRBJ2-5
TGTGCTAGCAGCTTCTCCCCCGGGACTAACATTCAAGAGACCCAGTACTTC
CASSFSPGTNIQETQYF
>TRBV21-1|NA|NA|TRBJ2-6
TGTGCCAGCAGCTGCCGGGACAGGGGTGAAGGGGCCAACGTCCTGACTTTC
CASSCRDRGEGANVLTF
>TRBV7-9|NA|NA|TRBJ1-1
TGTGCCAGCAGTCGGCAGGGGAACACTGAAGCTTTCTTT
CASSRQGNTEAFF
>TRBV6-6|NA|TRBD1|TRBJ1-2
TGTGCCAGCAGGCGGACAGGGGGCGATCTAAACTATGGCTACACCTTC
CASRRTGGDLNYGYTF